One and the same sample provided the 21 T cell receptor beta chains below, sequenced in a study of blood T cell repertoires in COVID-19. The protocol was immunoSEQ multiplex PCR, while the TCRdb copy is restricted to in-frame clones and leaves out a portion. The table lists approximately 210,000 clones, roughly 89% of them singletons. The sample comprised peripheral blood. Source of these receptors: a man younger than 40 who had recovered from COVID-19.

The chain uses TRBV6-5 and TRBJ1-4, with TRBD1 matching over 8 bases. Per germline, CDR1 MNHEY and CDR2 SVGAGI. Trimming at V came to 5 bases and at J to 8 bases, leaving 7 bases not matched to a gene. There are 14 residues in the CDR3. The CDR3 protein is CASSIQGGKEKLFF. DNA of the CDR3: TGTGCCAGCAGTATACAGGGGGGGAAGGAAAAACTGTTTTTT.

This clone showed up just once. The rearrangement links TRBV5-1 to TRBJ1-4; TRBD1 matches 7 bases. Trimming cost V 0 bases and J 7 bases; bases outside gene matches: 9. The CDR3 has 16 amino acids. Germline CDR1 reads SGHRS; CDR2 reads YFSETQ. In DNA form, the CDR3 reads TGCGCCAGCAGCTTGGTAGCGGCAGGGGGACCTGAAAAACTGTTTTTT. This gives the protein CASSLVAAGGPEKLFF.

This clone was counted only a few times. The chain has TRBV24-1 and TRBJ2-3, with 9 bases that match TRBD1. Losses at the gene ends were 1 base for V and 6 bases for J; bases not matched to a gene: 10. There are 17 residues in the CDR3. Germline-derived CDR1 and CDR2 are KGHDR and SFDVKD. The CDR3 loop reads CATSDFTGGAGKDTQYF. The CDR3 nucleotides read TGTGCCACCAGTGATTTCACAGGGGGCGCAGGTAAGGATACGCAGTATTTT.

The V gene is TRBV19, the J gene TRBJ2-7; possibly TRBD1 for D (6 bases). From germline, CDR1 is LNHDA and CDR2 SQIVND (reference sequence). V shed 5 bases and J shed 2 bases, with 13 bases lying between them. CDR3 length equals 14 residues. Written as DNA, the CDR3 is TGTGCCAGTAGTGAGAGCACAGGGCCCTACGAGCAGTACTTC. Translation gives CASSESTGPYEQYF.

J is TRBJ1-5 and V is TRBV29-1; no definite D call. Germline CDR1 and CDR2: SQVTM and ANQGSEA. This CDR3 spans 11 amino acids. V lost 4 bases and J 9 bases, leaving 10 bases between the germline ends. CDR3 residues: CSVATSGPQHF. CDR3 DNA sequence: TGCAGCGTTGCCACCTCGGGGCCCCAGCATTTT.

The chain links TRBV29-1 to TRBJ1-2, with 7 nucleotides matching TRBD1. The V gene end was trimmed by 4 bases and the J gene end by 7 bases; junction bases not matched to a gene: 12. This CDR3 has 14 amino acids. Germline assignment: CDR1 SQVTM and CDR2 ANQGSEA. CDR3 DNA sequence: TGCAGCGTTGCGAGGGCAGGGGGTAGTGGTGGCTACACCTTC. It encodes CSVARAGGSGGYTF.

This chain connects TRBV9 to TRBJ2-1, with 8 bases identical to TRBD2. Germline CDR1 reads SGDLS; CDR2 reads YYNGEE. The CDR3 sequence is 18 residues long. Losses at the gene ends were 0 bases for V and 9 bases for J; bases not matched to a gene: 17. The CDR3 reads CASSVGSAIAGLIGEQFF. As DNA, the CDR3 is TGTGCCAGCAGCGTAGGATCAGCTATAGCGGGGCTTATAGGTGAGCAGTTCTTC.

This chain's CDR3 is CASRPGTSYTQYF. In DNA, the CDR3 is TGTGCCAGCAGACCCGGGACTAGCTATACGCAGTATTTT. The chain links TRBV11-2 to TRBJ2-3; 9 nucleotides agree with TRBD2. There are 13 residues in the CDR3. With 6 bases clipped from V and 7 bases from J, the junction kept 5 bases outside the gene matches. Germline V gene sequence: CDR1 SGHAT, CDR2 FQNNGV.

The chain links TRBV19 to TRBJ1-6; D uncertain. V lost 1 base, J lost 10 bases, and 14 bases lay in between. The length of the CDR3 is 15 residues. Germline loops: CDR1 LNHDA, CDR2 SQIVND (reference sequence). The CDR3 protein is CASSIGSGFRSPLHF. The DNA of the CDR3 is TGTGCCAGTAGTATAGGGTCAGGTTTTCGCTCACCCCTCCACTTT. Combining the CDR3 with reference TRBV19 and TRBJ1-6 gives the whole variable domain DGGITQSPKYLFRKEGQNVTLSCEQNLNHDAMYWYRQDPGQGLRLIYYSQIVNDFQKGDIAEGYSVSREKKESFPLTVTSAQKNPTAFYLCASSIGSGFRSPLHFGNGTRLTVT.

CDR3 sequence (DNA): TGTGCCAGCAGCTTTGGGACTAGCACAGATACGCAGTATTTT. Its protein product is CASSFGTSTDTQYF. The chain employs TRBV7-8 and TRBJ2-3; D might be TRBD2 (6 bases). This CDR3 comprises 14 residues. V shed 3 bases and J shed 0 bases, with 7 bases lying between them. Germline lookup yields CDR1 SGHVS and CDR2 FQNEAQ.

This chain uses TRBV10-3 with TRBJ1-1, with no clear D. Trimming removed 8 bases at V and 8 bases at J, with 12 bases between. Germline values: CDR1 ENHRY, CDR2 SYGVKD. This CDR3 is built from 11 residues. CDR3 in amino acids: CAISRTGEAFF. CDR3 in DNA: TGTGCCATCTCTAGGACGGGAGAAGCTTTCTTT.

DNA for the CDR3: TGTGCCAGCAGTTCGCGTGCGACAAGGAATCAGCCCCAGCATTTT. Residues: CASSSRATRNQPQHF. V and J are TRBV6-2 or TRBV6-3 and TRBJ1-5; D gene uncertain. CDR1 is MNHEY, CDR2 SVGEGT, per germline. V was shortened by 4 bases and J by 4 bases, with 14 bases between the two germline ends. CDR3 size: 15 residues.

The chain has TRBV5-4 and TRBJ1-1; unclear D gene. V was pared by 0 bases and J by 11 bases, with 8 bases between. This CDR3 comprises 11 residues. Germline CDR1 SGHNT, CDR2 YYREEE (reference sequence). The CDR3 here is CASSLDLVAFF. The CDR3, as DNA: TGTGCCAGCAGCTTGGACTTGGTCGCTTTCTTT.

This chain connects TRBV7-9 to TRBJ2-6, with D unresolved. Looked up from germline, CDR1 is SEHNR and CDR2 is FQNEAQ (reference sequence). V lost 7 bases and J lost 1, with 8 bases in between. This CDR3 is built from 14 residues. The CDR3 loop is CASNSLSGANVLTF. CDR3 nucleotide sequence: TGTGCCAGCAACTCCCTTTCTGGGGCCAACGTCCTGACTTTC.

The rearrangement uses TRBV14 and TRBJ2-5; D is perhaps TRBD1 (6 bases). This CDR3 region has 17 residues. V was cut by 0 bases and J by 5 bases, with 19 bases left in between. Germline V gene sequence: CDR1 SGHDN, CDR2 FVKESK. CDR3 sequence reads: CASSQDWMTAQGETQYF. Written as DNA, the CDR3 is TGTGCCAGCAGCCAAGATTGGATGACAGCCCAGGGGGAGACCCAGTACTTC. The complete variable domain, with remaining parts taken from reference TRBV14 and TRBJ2-5, reads EAGVTQFPSHSVIEKGQTVTLRCDPISGHDNLYWYRRVMGKEIKFLLHFVKESKQDESGMPNNRFLAERTGGTYSTLKVQPAELEDSGVYFCASSQDWMTAQGETQYFGPGTRLLVL.

The CDR3 here is CASSQGTGLTNQPQHF. The DNA for the CDR3 is TGTGCCAGTAGTCAAGGGACAGGGCTCACTAATCAGCCCCAGCATTTT. J is TRBJ1-5 and V is TRBV19, with 9 bases that match TRBD1. CDR1 and CDR2 from the germline V gene are LNHDA and SQIVND (reference sequence). CDR3 length: 16 amino acids. The V and J ends lost 5 bases and 4 bases, in that order; junction bases with no gene match: 9.

This clone was found a few times. CDR3 loop: CASSQGSGGDNSPLHF. Written as DNA, the CDR3 is TGTGCCAGCAGCCAAGGTTCCGGGGGGGACAATTCACCCCTCCACTTT. J is TRBJ1-6 and V is TRBV3-1 (or the pseudogene TRBV3-2); the D gene is possibly TRBD1 (5 bases). Germline-derived CDR1 and CDR2 are LGHDT and YNNKEL (reference sequence). V lost 1 base to trimming and J lost 7 bases, with 14 bases between them. CDR3 size: 16 residues.

The chain employs TRBV5-1 and TRBJ2-5; TRBD2 aligns across 8 bases. In germline, CDR1 is SGHRS, CDR2 YFSETQ. This CDR3 is built from 14 residues. The junction had 8 bases not matched to a gene; V was cut back by 5 bases and J by 5 bases. The CDR3 DNA reads as TGCGCCAGCAGAGTGTCGGGGGGGCCGGAGACCCAGTACTTC. The encoded protein is CASRVSGGPETQYF.

This chain joins TRBV27 and TRBJ1-2; the D is unclear. Per the germline V gene, CDR1 is MNHEY and CDR2 is SMNVEV (reference sequence). V lost 2 bases, J lost 6 bases, and 13 bases lay in between. CDR3 length equals 14 residues. The CDR3 nucleotides are TGTGCCAGCAGTTTAATCTCTGCAGGTCATGGCTACACCTTC. Its translation: CASSLISAGHGYTF.

The CDR3 reads CASSPIGDAGTDYGYTF. The CDR3 DNA reads TGTGCCAGCTCACCAATTGGTGATGCCGGGACAGACTATGGCTACACCTTC. The chain employs TRBV18 and TRBJ1-2; 7 bases are a match to TRBD1. Trimming at V came to 2 bases and at J to 3 bases, leaving 12 bases not matched to a gene. The CDR3 is made up of 17 amino acids. Germline V gene sequence: CDR1 KGHSH, CDR2 LQKENI. Full variable domain (outside the CDR3, taken from reference TRBV18 and TRBJ1-2): NAGVMQNPRHLVRRRGQEARLRCSPMKGHSHVYWYRQLPEEGLKFMVYLQKENIIDESGMPKERFSAEFPKEGPSILRIQQVVRGDSAAYFCASSPIGDAGTDYGYTFGSGTRLTVV.

The genes are TRBV6-2 or TRBV6-3 and TRBJ2-4, with D tentatively TRBD1 (5 bases). CDR1 and CDR2 (germline): MNHEY, SVGEGT. This CDR3 contains 16 residues. V was trimmed by 6 bases and J by 0 bases, leaving 15 bases between them. The CDR3 here is CASSPTGSLAKNIQYF. CDR3 coding DNA: TGTGCCAGCAGCCCTACAGGATCCTTAGCCAAAAACATTCAGTACTTC.